This TCR beta chain comes out of a study of T-cell reconstitution after alpha-beta-depleted transplantation in children. This clonotype turned up a few times. Its antigen is not identified. A library of TCRbeta sequences, prepared with unique molecular identifiers, was generated. MiXCR was run by TCRdb on the PCR reads, yielding one entry per CDR3 protein. Among hundreds of thousands of distinct CDR3 sequences listed, under 15% were seen once. Study-wide results and caveats: A year had passed since transplant, and T-cell counts and diversity by then came mostly from newly produced T cells.

The sequence derives from a girl aged 2 to 9 with congenital amegakaryocytic thrombocytopenia, due to receive a stem cell transplant. This sample comprised PBMCs, obtained before TCRalphabeta/CD19-depleted stem cell transplant.

This CDR3 reads CASSVLLIRGRSQPQHF. CDR3 bases: TGTGCCAGCAGCGTCCTCCTTATTCGGGGAAGGAGTCAGCCCCAGCATTTT. The chain carries TRBV28 and TRBJ1-5; D is undetermined. CDR1 is MDHEN, CDR2 SYDVKM, per germline. V dropped 6 bases and J dropped 6 bases, with 24 bases sitting between them. CDR3 length: 17 residues.